This T cell receptor (beta chain) was captured in a study of T cells in localized non-small cell lung cancer. The data were produced by immunoSEQ multiplex PCR, yet TCRdb's version contains in-frame clones alone and is incomplete. This table holds tens of thousands of clones, roughly 86% found once. The sequence was obtained from a female donor at least 60 years old with stage I lung adenocarcinoma. Specimen: peripheral blood, collected before any cancer treatment.

In DNA, the CDR3 is TGTGCCAGTCGACAGGGGGGGAACACCGGGGAGCTGTTTTTT. Encoded protein: CASRQGGNTGELFF. The V and J genes are TRBV28 and TRBJ2-2; 9 bases are shared with TRBD1. The junction had 3 bases not matched to a gene; V was cut back by 9 bases and J by 1 base. The CDR3 sequence is 14 residues long. The germline CDR1 and CDR2 sequences are MDHEN and SYDVKM.